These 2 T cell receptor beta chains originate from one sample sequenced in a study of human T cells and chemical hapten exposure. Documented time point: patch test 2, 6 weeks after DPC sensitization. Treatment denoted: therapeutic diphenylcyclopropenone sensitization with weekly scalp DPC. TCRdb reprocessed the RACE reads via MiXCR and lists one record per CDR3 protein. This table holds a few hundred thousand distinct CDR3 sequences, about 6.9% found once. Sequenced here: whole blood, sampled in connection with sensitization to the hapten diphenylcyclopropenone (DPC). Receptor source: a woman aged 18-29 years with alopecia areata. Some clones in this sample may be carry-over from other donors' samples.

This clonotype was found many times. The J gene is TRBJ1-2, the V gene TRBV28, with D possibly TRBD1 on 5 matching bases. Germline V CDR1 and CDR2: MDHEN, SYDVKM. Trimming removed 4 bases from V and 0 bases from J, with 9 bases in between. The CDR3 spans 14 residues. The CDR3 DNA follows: TGTGCCAGCAGTTCCCAGGGAGCTAACTATGGCTACACCTTC. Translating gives CASSSQGANYGYTF.

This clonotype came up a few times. CDR3 DNA sequence: TGTGCCAGCTCACCAGGGACCGTGGGGGTGTACGAGCAGTACTTC. Translating gives CASSPGTVGVYEQYF. The V call is TRBV18, the J call TRBJ2-7, with D perhaps being TRBD1 or TRBD2 (5 bases each). V lost 2 bases, J lost 4 bases, and 15 bases lay in between. CDR3 length: 15 amino acids. The germline gives CDR1 KGHSH, CDR2 LQKENI.